Described below is a single T cell receptor (beta chain) sequence and its context. Patients in Seattle were enrolled during active infection, then followed longitudinally. This sample stems from a study of blood T cell repertoires in COVID-19. The table came from immunoSEQ multiplex PCR; TCRdb's copy has only in-frame clones and leaves some out. In the table there are some 450,000 clones, 70% to 90% of which are singletons. This CDR3 region has 13 residues. Germline lookup yields CDR1 KGHDR and CDR2 SFDVKD. The V and J ends lost 7 bases and 3 bases, in that order; junction bases with no gene match: 1.

This TCR was recovered from a man between 18 and 29 years old with COVID-19, enrolled during active disease. The specimen sequenced was peripheral blood. The chain has TRBV24-1 and TRBJ1-5; 8 bases map to TRBD1. This chain's CDR3 is CATSRGLNQPQHF. The CDR3 region has the DNA TGTGCCACCAGCAGGGGGCTCAATCAGCCCCAGCATTTT.